The entry that follows covers one TCR beta chain sequence. What it recognizes is unknown. The germline V gene has CDR1 SEHNR and CDR2 FQNEAQ (reference sequence). There are 17 residues in the CDR3. J lost 8 bases, V lost 2 bases, and 12 bases had no gene match. These data come from a study of tissue T cells after allogeneic stem cell transplantation. Study-level points and caveats: The patient cohort was small and clinically heterogeneous, with limited sampling depth.

Survey-depth TCRbeta CDR3 sequencing reported V/J genes and productive frequencies. The repertoire was sequenced with immunoSEQ multiplex PCR; TCRdb's copy has only in-frame clones and lacks some. This sample yields about 43,000 clones, of which roughly 90% are seen a single time; approximately 3.6% belongs to the top ten. Sequenced material: blood, taken before transplantation. The chain combines TRBV7-9 with TRBJ1-4; TRBD1 matches at 9 bases. The TCR comes from a woman between 40 and 69 years old who later had graft-versus-host disease after an allogeneic stem cell transplant. CDR3 sequence (DNA): TGTGCCAGCAGCTTACCGGGACAGGGAGGTCGAGGGGAAAAACTGTTTTTT. Translated: CASSLPGQGGRGEKLFF.